This is a list of T cell receptor beta chains from one sample in a study of blood T cell repertoires in COVID-19. Profiled with immunoSEQ multiplex PCR; TCRdb holds only in-frame clones, not every one. The table has a few hundred thousand clones, approximately 84% seen once; the top ten hold roughly a tenth. Sample: PBMCs or T cells enriched from blood (not recorded which). These receptors all stem from a woman aged 18-29 years who had recovered from COVID-19. Both conserved end residues are part of each CDR3. The D gene is left open where the match is weak. Size is omitted from some rows. Given values are once, few, many or a class for expanded clones.

V gene	J gene	D gene	clone size	CDR3 protein	CDR3 DNA
TRBV5-1	TRBJ2-5	NA	NA	CASSLAEGAGGTQYF	TGCGCCAGCAGCTTGGCCGAGGGGGCGGGAGGGACCCAGTACTTC
TRBV6-6	TRBJ1-3	NA	NA	CASTFSLTGNTIYF	TGTGCCAGCACCTTCAGTCTTACTGGAAACACCATATATTTT
TRBV11-2	TRBJ2-5	TRBD2	NA	CASSLSTGLGGGASETQYF	TGTGCCAGCAGCTTATCGACAGGTCTGGGCGGGGGGGCATCAGAGACCCAGTACTTC
TRBV12-3/TRBV12-4	TRBJ2-1	NA	NA	CASSFGLSYEQFF	TGTGCCAGCAGTTTCGGGTTAAGCTATGAGCAGTTCTTC
TRBV12-3/TRBV12-4	TRBJ2-1	NA	NA	CASSLGSYNEQFF	TGTGCCAGCAGTCTCGGGAGCTACAATGAGCAGTTCTTC
TRBV10-3	TRBJ2-1	NA	NA	CAIRHGENRNNEQFF	TGTGCCATCAGACACGGGGAGAACAGAAACAATGAGCAGTTCTTC
TRBV5-6	TRBJ1-4	NA	NA	CASSAAGVNEKLFF	TGTGCCAGCAGTGCGGCGGGGGTAAATGAAAAACTGTTTTTT
TRBV21-1	TRBJ1-5	NA	NA	CASSKIRQGATNQPQHF	TGTGCCAGCAGCAAAATTAGGCAGGGGGCGACCAATCAGCCCCAGCATTTT
TRBV3-1/TRBV3-2	TRBJ1-1	NA	NA	CASSWTRGRAFF	TGTGCCAGCAGCTGGACGCGGGGGAGGGCTTTCTTT
TRBV5-1	TRBJ2-7	NA	NA	CASRRGSAAEQYF	TGCGCCAGCCGCCGGGGGTCTGCGGCCGAGCAGTACTTC
TRBV15	TRBJ2-5	TRBD2	NA	CATSRDSGRETQYF	TGTGCCACCAGCAGAGATAGCGGGCGGGAGACCCAGTACTTC
TRBV25-1	TRBJ2-1	NA	NA	CASSEAGPYNEQFF	TGTGCCAGCAGTGAGGCGGGCCCGTACAATGAGCAGTTCTTC
TRBV27	TRBJ1-1	TRBD1	NA	CASSRQGPNTEAFF	TGTGCCAGCAGCCGACAGGGCCCGAACACTGAAGCTTTCTTT
TRBV12-5	TRBJ2-5	TRBD1	NA	CASASARGKETQYF	TGTGCTAGTGCCTCAGCCAGGGGGAAAGAGACCCAGTACTTC
TRBV10-2	TRBJ1-4	TRBD1	NA	CASGGTGTLEKLFF	TGCGCCAGCGGGGGGACAGGGACTTTGGAAAAACTGTTTTTT
TRBV11-2	TRBJ2-1	NA	NA	CASSLVSANEQFF	TGTGCCAGCAGCTTAGTTAGCGCCAATGAGCAGTTCTTC
TRBV4-1	TRBJ1-4	TRBD1	NA	CASSQRAGTGGAGPAEKLFF	TGCGCCAGCAGCCAAAGAGCCGGGACAGGGGGCGCGGGGCCCGCCGAAAAACTGTTTTTT
TRBV7-6	TRBJ1-3	NA	NA	CASSYAPGGTGNTIYF	TGTGCCAGCAGCTACGCACCTGGAGGTACTGGAAACACCATATATTTT
TRBV28	TRBJ1-2	TRBD1	NA	CASRRGQTNYGYTF	TGTGCCAGCCGAAGGGGACAGACTAACTATGGCTACACCTTC
TRBV9	TRBJ2-1	NA	NA	CASSVDTLRGNEQFF	TGTGCCAGCAGCGTAGACACCCTCAGGGGAAATGAGCAGTTCTTC
TRBV28	TRBJ2-5	NA	NA	CASSFIGRGQETQYF	TGTGCCAGCAGTTTTATTGGCCGGGGCCAAGAGACCCAGTACTTC
TRBV28	TRBJ1-1	TRBD1	NA	CASSPNRGRAFF	TGTGCCAGCAGCCCTAACAGGGGTCGAGCTTTCTTT
TRBV7-2	TRBJ1-1	TRBD1	NA	CASSWLARTGGTEAFF	TGTGCCAGCAGCTGGTTGGCTCGGACAGGGGGGACTGAAGCTTTCTTT
TRBV15	TRBJ1-5	NA	NA	CATSIEAGQPQHF	TGTGCCACCAGCATAGAGGCGGGCCAGCCCCAGCATTTT
TRBV2	TRBJ1-3	TRBD1	few	CASSEKYRTGTGRDTIYF	TGTGCCAGCAGTGAGAAGTATAGGACGGGGACAGGGAGAGACACCATATATTTT
TRBV18	TRBJ2-7	TRBD1	NA	CASSPPGTDSYEQYF	TGTGCCAGCTCACCCCCCGGGACAGACTCCTACGAGCAGTACTTC
TRBV3-1/TRBV3-2	TRBJ1-1	NA	NA	CASSQGYRAGAFF	TGTGCCAGCAGCCAAGGATACAGGGCCGGGGCTTTCTTT
TRBV28	TRBJ2-1	NA	NA	CASHDREQFF	TGTGCCAGCCATGACAGGGAGCAGTTCTTC
TRBV4-1	TRBJ1-1	NA	NA	CASSQDGGVMNTEAFF	TGCGCCAGCAGCCAGGACGGGGGGGTTATGAACACTGAAGCTTTCTTT
TRBV7-8	TRBJ1-1	NA	NA	CASSFTIDGNTEAFF	TGTGCCAGCAGCTTTACTATCGACGGAAACACTGAAGCTTTCTTT
TRBV19	TRBJ2-5	NA	NA	CASSIVSGRAVETQYF	TGTGCCAGTAGTATAGTGTCGGGCAGGGCGGTAGAGACCCAGTACTTC
TRBV15	TRBJ1-5	NA	few	CATSRDQVTVNQPQHF	TGTGCCACCAGCAGAGATCAAGTGACAGTTAATCAGCCCCAGCATTTT
TRBV5-1	TRBJ2-2	NA	NA	CASSLAGPGELFF	TGCGCCAGCAGCTTGGCGGGTCCCGGGGAGCTGTTTTTT
TRBV5-4	TRBJ2-5	TRBD2	NA	CASSLAGKGGGETQYF	TGTGCCAGCAGCTTAGCGGGGAAGGGTGGTGGGGAGACCCAGTACTTC
TRBV18	TRBJ1-2	NA	NA	CAGGGDNYGYTF	TGTGCCGGGGGAGGAGATAACTATGGCTACACCTTC
TRBV4-1	TRBJ1-2	TRBD1	NA	CASSQTTGTEYGYTF	TGCGCCAGCAGCCAAACGACCGGGACAGAGTATGGCTACACCTTC
TRBV9	TRBJ2-5	NA	NA	CASSVGTGAGAGGETQYF	TGTGCCAGCAGCGTGGGGACAGGGGCCGGAGCGGGAGGGGAGACCCAGTACTTC
TRBV28	TRBJ2-1	TRBD2	NA	CASSLGAGVYNEQFF	TGTGCCAGCAGTTTAGGTGCGGGAGTCTACAATGAGCAGTTCTTC
TRBV18	TRBJ2-3	TRBD1	NA	CASSQRGQLSTDTQYF	TGTGCCAGCTCACAGAGGGGGCAACTGAGCACAGATACGCAGTATTTT
TRBV6-6	TRBJ1-1	TRBD1	NA	CASSFQGAHTEAFF	TGTGCCAGCAGTTTTCAGGGGGCGCACACTGAAGCTTTCTTT
TRBV27	TRBJ2-2	TRBD1	NA	CASSLLSGTGIGELFF	TGTGCCAGCAGTTTACTATCTGGGACAGGGATAGGGGAGCTGTTTTTT
TRBV30	TRBJ2-7	TRBD1	NA	CAWSGQGWNEQYF	TGTGCCTGGAGTGGACAGGGTTGGAACGAGCAGTACTTC
TRBV7-2	TRBJ1-1	TRBD1	NA	CASSLGQGTEAFF	TGTGCCAGCAGCTTAGGACAGGGGACTGAAGCTTTCTTT
TRBV5-1	TRBJ1-1	TRBD1	NA	CASSLDGQGGTEAFF	TGCGCCAGCAGCTTGGATGGACAGGGAGGGACTGAAGCTTTCTTT
TRBV19	TRBJ1-1	TRBD1	NA	CASSINGTAMNTEAFF	TGTGCCAGTAGTATTAACGGGACAGCTATGAACACTGAAGCTTTCTTT
TRBV19	TRBJ1-1	TRBD1	once	CASMPGQGLGYTEAFF	TGTGCCAGTATGCCGGGACAGGGTCTGGGCTACACTGAAGCTTTCTTT
TRBV5-1	TRBJ1-1	NA	once	CASSNRALLTEAFF	TGCGCCAGCTCTAACAGGGCCTTATTGACTGAAGCTTTCTTT
TRBV30	TRBJ1-2	TRBD1	few	CAWEIQTGSYGYTF	TGTGCCTGGGAGATACAGACAGGGTCCTATGGCTACACCTTC